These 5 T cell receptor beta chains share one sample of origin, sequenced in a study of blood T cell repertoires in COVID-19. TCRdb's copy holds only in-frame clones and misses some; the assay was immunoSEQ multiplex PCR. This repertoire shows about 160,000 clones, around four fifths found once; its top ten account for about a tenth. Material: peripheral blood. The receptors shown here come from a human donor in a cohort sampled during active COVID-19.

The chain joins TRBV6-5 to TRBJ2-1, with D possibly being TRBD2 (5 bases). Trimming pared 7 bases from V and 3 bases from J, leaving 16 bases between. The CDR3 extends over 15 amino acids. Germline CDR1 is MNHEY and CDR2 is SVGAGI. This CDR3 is CASIERASSYNEQFF. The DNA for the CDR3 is TGTGCCAGCATAGAACGGGCTAGCAGCTACAATGAGCAGTTCTTC.

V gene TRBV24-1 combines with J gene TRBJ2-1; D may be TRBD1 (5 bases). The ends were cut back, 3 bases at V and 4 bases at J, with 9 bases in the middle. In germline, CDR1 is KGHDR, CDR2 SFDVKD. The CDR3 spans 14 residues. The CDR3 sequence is CATSDTSGYNEQFF. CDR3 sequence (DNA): TGTGCCACCAGTGATACGTCAGGGTACAATGAGCAGTTCTTC.

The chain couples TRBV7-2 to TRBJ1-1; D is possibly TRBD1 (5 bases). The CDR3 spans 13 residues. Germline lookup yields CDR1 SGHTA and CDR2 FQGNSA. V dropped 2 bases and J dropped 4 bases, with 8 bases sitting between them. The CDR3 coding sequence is TGTGCCAGCAGCTTACTAGGGGCCACTGAAGCTTTCTTT. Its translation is CASSLLGATEAFF.

The CDR3 reads CASGTRSTLSYEQYF. As DNA, the CDR3 is TGTGCTAGTGGAACCCGGAGTACCCTTTCCTACGAGCAGTACTTC. The chain combines TRBV12-5 with TRBJ2-7; unclear D gene. The length of the CDR3 is 15 residues. Germline V gene lookup returns CDR1 LGHNT and CDR2 FRNRAP. Trimming cost V 6 bases and J 1 base, with 16 bases left between them.

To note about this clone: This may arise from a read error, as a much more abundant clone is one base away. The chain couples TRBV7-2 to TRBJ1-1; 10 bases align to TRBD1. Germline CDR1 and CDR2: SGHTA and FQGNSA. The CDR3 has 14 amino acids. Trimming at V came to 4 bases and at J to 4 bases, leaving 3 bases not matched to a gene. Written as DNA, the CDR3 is TGTGCCAGCAGCTCTCGGACAGGGGGCACTGAAGCTTTCTTT. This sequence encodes CASSSRTGGTEAFF. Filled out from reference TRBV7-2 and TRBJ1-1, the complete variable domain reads GAGVSQSPSNKVTEKGKDVELRCDPISGHTALYWYRQSLGQGLEFLIYFQGNSAPDKSGLPSDRFSAERTGGSVSTLTIQRTQQEDSAVYLCASSSRTGGTEAFFGQGTRLTVV.